The TCR beta chain described here comes from a study of response to subunit inactivated influenza vaccine. General study results and limits: The authors suggested that few new T cells are recruited per seasonal influenza vaccination.

A single record per CDR3 protein comes from TCRdb applying MiXCR to the RT-PCR reads. There are around 580,000 distinct CDR3 sequences in the sample; roughly 10% occur only once, and roughly 10% lies in the top ten. Notes on this clonotype: Antigen: not known.

The CDR3 runs to 14 residues. The V end lost 5 bases, the J end lost 9 bases, and 17 bases lay between the germline ends. The germline V gene has CDR1 DFQATT and CDR2 SNEGSKA (reference sequence). The receptor comes from a man aged 50-59 years who received an inactivated influenza vaccine. This chain connects TRBV20-1 to TRBJ1-6; D may be TRBD1 (6 bases). Material: PBMCs from blood, obtained on the day of vaccination. The CDR3 spells CSAPSGARGSPLHF. The CDR3 DNA reads TGCAGTGCTCCGTCAGGCGCCAGGGGTTCACCCCTCCACTTT.